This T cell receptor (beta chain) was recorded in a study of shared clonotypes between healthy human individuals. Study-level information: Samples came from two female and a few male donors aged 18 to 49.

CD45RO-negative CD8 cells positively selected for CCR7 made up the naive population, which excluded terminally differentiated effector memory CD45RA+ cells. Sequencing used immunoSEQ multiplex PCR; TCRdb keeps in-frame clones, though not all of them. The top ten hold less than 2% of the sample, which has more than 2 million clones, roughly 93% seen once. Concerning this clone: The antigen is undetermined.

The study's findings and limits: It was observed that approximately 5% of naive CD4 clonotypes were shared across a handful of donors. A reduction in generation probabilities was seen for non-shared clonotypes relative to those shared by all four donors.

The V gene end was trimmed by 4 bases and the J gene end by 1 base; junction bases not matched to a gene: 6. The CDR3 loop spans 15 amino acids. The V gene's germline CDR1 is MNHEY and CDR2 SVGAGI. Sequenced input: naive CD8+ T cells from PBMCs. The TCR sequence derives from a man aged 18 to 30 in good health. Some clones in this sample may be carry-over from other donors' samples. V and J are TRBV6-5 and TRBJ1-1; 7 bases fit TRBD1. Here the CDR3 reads CASSWREGANTEAFF. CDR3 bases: TGTGCCAGCAGTTGGCGAGAGGGGGCGAACACTGAAGCTTTCTTT.